Below, 21 T cell receptor beta chains from the same sample are listed, as sequenced in a study of early T cells in non-severe SARS-CoV-2 infection. TCRdb independently ran MiXCR on the 5' RACE reads; one entry per CDR3 protein. The sample lists about 72,000 distinct CDR3 sequences; 10% were seen once. Sequencing used whole blood, obtained at baseline. These receptors were taken from an adult who was a healthcare worker with PCR-confirmed SARS-CoV-2 infection or an uninfected control (not recorded which).

This chain links TRBV15 with TRBJ1-1; 8 positions match TRBD1. The ends lost 1 base at V and 4 bases at J; junction bases unmatched: 5. The germline V gene has CDR1 LNHNV and CDR2 YYDKDF (reference sequence). The CDR3 is made up of 15 amino acids. This CDR3 reads CATSRVGQGGTEAFF. In nucleotides, the CDR3 is TGTGCCACCAGCAGAGTAGGACAGGGCGGCACTGAAGCTTTCTTT.

A few counts support this clonotype. The chain is built from TRBV4-1 and TRBJ1-2; D gene ambiguous. The CDR3 is made up of 14 amino acids. V lost 0 bases, J lost 3 bases, and 8 bases lay in between. Germline loops: CDR1 MGHRA, CDR2 YSYEKL. CDR3: CASSQERADYGYTF. CDR3 nucleotides: TGCGCCAGCAGCCAAGAGAGGGCCGACTATGGCTACACCTTC.

This clonotype has only a few counts. DNA for the CDR3: TGTGCCAGCAGCCAAATGTCAGATACGCAGTATTTT. Translation: CASSQMSDTQYF. The chain recombines TRBV7-9 with TRBJ2-3; D is ambiguous. V was trimmed by 5 bases and J by 4 bases, leaving 7 bases between them. The germline gives CDR1 SEHNR, CDR2 FQNEAQ (reference sequence). CDR3 length: 12 amino acids.

This clonotype was observed many times. The V call is TRBV7-2, the J call TRBJ2-3, with D perhaps being TRBD1 or TRBD2 (6 bases each). V lost 5 bases and J 4 bases, leaving 10 bases between the germline ends. The CDR3 runs 13 residues. Germline CDR1 SGHTA, CDR2 FQGNSA. CDR3 region: CASSRGGPDTQYF. DNA for the CDR3: TGTGCCAGCAGCCGAGGGGGGCCAGATACGCAGTATTTT.

This clonotype was picked up a small number of times. The chain joins TRBV29-1 to TRBJ2-1; 8 bases align to TRBD1. CDR3 length: 13 amino acids. CDR1 SQVTM and CDR2 ANQGSEA come from the germline V gene. V lost 6 bases, J lost 5 bases, and 6 bases stayed unmatched. CDR3 coding DNA: TGCAGCGTAGACCCGACAGGGGACAATGAGCAGTTCTTC. Amino acid sequence: CSVDPTGDNEQFF.

V is TRBV4-1 and J is TRBJ1-6; no clear D gene. In germline, CDR1 is MGHRA, CDR2 YSYEKL. This CDR3 contains 16 residues. Trimming removed 1 base from V and 5 bases from J, with 12 bases in between. The CDR3 sequence is CASSQVITSDNSPLHF. CDR3 in DNA: TGCGCCAGCAGCCAAGTGATAACTTCAGATAATTCACCCCTCCACTTT.

This clonotype has more than one count but fewer than ten. The J gene is TRBJ2-3, the V gene TRBV5-1; the D call may be TRBD1 or TRBD2 (5 bases each). V shed 4 bases and J shed 5 bases, with 17 bases lying between them. From germline, CDR1 is SGHRS and CDR2 YFSETQ. This CDR3 is 15 amino acids long. The CDR3 here is CASSPALSGRDTQYF. The CDR3 coding sequence is TGCGCCAGCAGCCCCGCCCTTTCGGGACGAGATACGCAGTATTTT.

This clonotype was observed a few times. The chain links TRBV12-3 or TRBV12-4 to TRBJ1-1; unclear D gene. The CDR3 sequence is 13 residues long. The V end was cut by 1 base, the J end by 6 bases, with 9 bases between. The CDR3 loop is CASSLGRVPEAFF. For the CDR3, the DNA is TGTGCCAGCAGTTTAGGTAGGGTACCTGAAGCTTTCTTT.

The genes are TRBV6-5 and TRBJ2-7, with 8 positions matching TRBD2. J was trimmed by 3 bases and V by 4 bases; bases with no gene match: 11. Germline V gene lookup returns CDR1 MNHEY and CDR2 SVGAGI. The CDR3 runs 16 residues. The CDR3 is CASSSRSGGPLYEQYF. CDR3 DNA: TGTGCCAGCAGTTCCCGAAGCGGGGGACCTCTCTACGAGCAGTACTTC.

J is TRBJ2-7 and V is TRBV25-1; weak D call: TRBD2 (5 bases). Trimming took 1 base from V and 2 from J, leaving 6 bases between them. This CDR3 has 13 amino acids. Germline-derived CDR1 and CDR2 are MGHDK and SYGVNS. CDR3 nucleotides: TGTGCCAGCAGTGAATCCGGGACCTACGAGCAGTACTTC. This encodes CASSESGTYEQYF.

To note about this clonotype: Germline and junction disagree at one end, which may indicate a read error. The chain carries TRBV13 and TRBJ2-5, with 12 positions matching TRBD1. Germline CDR1 reads PRHDT; CDR2 reads FYEKMQ (reference sequence). The CDR3 has 16 amino acids. CDR3 in DNA: TGTGCCAGCAGCCTAGGGACAGGGGGCTCCAGAGAGACCCAGTACTTC. Translating it yields CASSLGTGGSRETQYF. The complete variable domain, with remaining parts taken from reference TRBV13 and TRBJ2-5, reads AAGVIQSPRHLIKEKRETATLKCYPIPRHDTVYWYQQGPGQDPQFLISFYEKMQSDKGSIPDRFSAQQFSDYHSELNMSSLELGDSALYFCASSLGTGGSRETQYFGPGTRLLVL.

In its sample, this clonotype was seen a few times. The V call is TRBV18, the J call TRBJ1-5; tentative D call: TRBD1 (5 bases). The V end lost 3 bases, the J end lost 0 bases, and 27 bases lay between the germline ends. Germline values: CDR1 KGHSH, CDR2 LQKENI. The CDR3 totals 21 residues. The CDR3 is CASSPPDRGVSDPPSNQPQHF. The CDR3 DNA sequence: TGTGCCAGCTCACCTCCCGACCGGGGGGTATCTGATCCCCCTAGCAATCAGCCCCAGCATTTT. Based on the CDR3 plus reference TRBV18 and TRBJ1-5, the full variable domain is NAGVMQNPRHLVRRRGQEARLRCSPMKGHSHVYWYRQLPEEGLKFMVYLQKENIIDESGMPKERFSAEFPKEGPSILRIQQVVRGDSAAYFCASSPPDRGVSDPPSNQPQHFGDGTRLSIL.

CDR3 residues: CSARIAKNIQYF. Written as DNA, the CDR3 is TGCAGTGCTAGGATAGCCAAAAACATTCAGTACTTC. This chain connects TRBV20-1 to TRBJ2-4, with no clear D. The CDR3 is 12 amino acids. Germline CDR1 and CDR2: DFQATT and SNEGSKA (reference sequence). The V end lost 3 bases, the J end lost 0 bases, and 3 bases lay between the germline ends.

This clonotype was seen repeatedly, ten times or more. The rearrangement uses TRBV12-3 or TRBV12-4 and TRBJ1-1, with TRBD1 identical over 11 bases. Losses at the gene ends were 5 bases for V and 6 bases for J; bases not matched to a gene: 11. This CDR3 is 16 amino acids long. The CDR3 region has the DNA TGTGCCAGCAGTCCCGGACAGGGGGCTATTCTGCCTGAAGCTTTCTTT. Its protein is CASSPGQGAILPEAFF.

This clonotype has a count of ten or more. This chain links TRBV12-3 or TRBV12-4 with TRBJ1-2; D perhaps matches TRBD1 (5 bases). The CDR3 consists of 14 residues. The V end was cut by 3 bases, the J end by 5 bases, with 13 bases between. The CDR3 DNA sequence: TGTGCCAGCAGTTTGGGCTGGGAGGGGTATGGCTACACCTTC. Translating it yields CASSLGWEGYGYTF.

J is TRBJ2-3 and V is TRBV6-2 or TRBV6-3, with 8 bases that match TRBD2. Germline V gives CDR1 MNHEY, CDR2 SVGEGT. V gave up 1 base and J gave up 2 bases; unmatched junction bases: 5. CDR3 size: 16 residues. The CDR3 DNA reads TGTGCCAGCAGTTACTTCGGTAGCGGGACCACAGATACGCAGTATTTT. Encoded protein: CASSYFGSGTTDTQYF.

This clonotype was detected many times. The CDR3 protein is CASSLGGAFGYTF. CDR3 coding DNA: TGTGCCAGCAGCTTAGGAGGGGCCTTTGGCTACACCTTC. The chain combines TRBV7-9 with TRBJ1-2; D might be TRBD1 (5 bases). Germline V lookup: CDR1 SEHNR, CDR2 FQNEAQ (reference sequence). This CDR3 region has 13 residues. Trimming removed 1 base at V and 7 bases at J, with 10 bases between.

V and J are TRBV19 and TRBJ2-7, with D possibly matching TRBD2 (6 bases). CDR3 length equals 14 residues. The V end lost 5 bases, the J end lost 5 bases, and 16 bases lay between the germline ends. Germline lookup yields CDR1 LNHDA and CDR2 SQIVND (reference sequence). The CDR3 region is CASSLPGDPDEQYF. CDR3 DNA sequence: TGTGCCAGTAGTCTCCCGGGGGACCCCGACGAGCAGTACTTC. The full variable domain, in which reference TRBV19 and TRBJ2-7 provide the parts outside the CDR3, is DGGITQSPKYLFRKEGQNVTLSCEQNLNHDAMYWYRQDPGQGLRLIYYSQIVNDFQKGDIAEGYSVSREKKESFPLTVTSAQKNPTAFYLCASSLPGDPDEQYFGPGTRLTVT.

This chain uses TRBV30 with TRBJ2-7; 8 bases line up with TRBD1. The trim removed 4 bases at V and 0 bases at J, leaving 8 bases unmatched. Looked up from germline, CDR1 is GTSNPN and CDR2 is SVGIG (reference sequence). The CDR3 sequence is 15 residues long. The CDR3 here is CAWKQGESSSYEQYF. CDR3 bases: TGTGCCTGGAAACAGGGGGAATCTAGCTCCTACGAGCAGTACTTC.

The rearrangement joins TRBV7-9 to TRBJ1-1; possibly TRBD1 for D (6 bases). V lost 3 bases and J lost 4, with 12 bases in between. Germline V gene lookup returns CDR1 SEHNR and CDR2 FQNEAQ (reference sequence). CDR3 size: 14 residues. CDR3 residues: CASSLLQGITEAFF. For the CDR3, the DNA is TGTGCCAGCAGCTTGCTTCAGGGGATCACTGAAGCTTTCTTT.

The chain joins TRBV27 to TRBJ1-2; 8 bases fit TRBD1. The CDR3 has 16 residues. The junction had 11 bases not matched to a gene; V was cut back by 5 bases and J by 3 bases. Germline V gives CDR1 MNHEY, CDR2 SMNVEV (reference sequence). In DNA form, the CDR3 reads TGTGCCAGCAGTCCGTCGACAGGGGAGGTTTACTATGGCTACACCTTC. It yields the protein CASSPSTGEVYYGYTF.